A single sample gave rise to the 29 T cell receptor beta chains below, sequenced in a study of shared clonotypes between healthy human individuals. This table comes from immunoSEQ multiplex PCR, and its TCRdb copy is limited to in-frame clones, with some not included. Seen here are about half a million clones, around 79% observed once, and the top ten hold over 10%. Sequencing was carried out using PBMCs. The receptors were sampled from a woman in her thirties or forties in good health. Some clones in this sample may be carry-over from other donors' samples.

V gene TRBV29-1 combines with J gene TRBJ1-1, with D unclear. There are 13 residues in the CDR3. Germline-derived CDR1 and CDR2 are SQVTM and ANQGSEA. The V end was cut by 4 bases, the J end by 0 bases, with 9 bases between. The CDR3 DNA sequence: TGCAGCGTTGTCTACGGCATGAACACTGAAGCTTTCTTT. Translation gives CSVVYGMNTEAFF.

The chain links TRBV27 to TRBJ2-5; D tentatively fits TRBD1 or TRBD2 (6 bases each). Germline CDR1 MNHEY, CDR2 SMNVEV (reference sequence). The CDR3 runs to 15 residues. The V gene lost 1 base and the J gene lost 2 bases, with 11 bases spanning the gap. In nucleotides, the CDR3 is TGTGCCAGCAGTTTATGGGGGGCGCAACAAGAGACCCAGTACTTC. This encodes CASSLWGAQQETQYF.

This chain uses TRBV7-2 with TRBJ2-1; possible D gene TRBD1, 6 bases. Trimming pared 2 bases from V and 4 bases from J, leaving 12 bases between. The CDR3 contains 15 residues. Germline V gene lookup returns CDR1 SGHTA and CDR2 FQGNSA. The CDR3 is CASSLIQGLYNEQFF. The CDR3 DNA is TGTGCCAGCAGCTTAATTCAGGGGTTATACAATGAGCAGTTCTTC. Looking up the rest from reference TRBV7-2 and TRBJ2-1 gives the full variable domain: GAGVSQSPSNKVTEKGKDVELRCDPISGHTALYWYRQSLGQGLEFLIYFQGNSAPDKSGLPSDRFSAERTGGSVSTLTIQRTQQEDSAVYLCASSLIQGLYNEQFFGPGTRLTVL.

The chain links TRBV7-9 to TRBJ2-1, with 8 bases identical to TRBD1. CDR1 is SEHNR and CDR2 is FQNEAQ in the germline V gene (reference sequence). The V and J ends lost 5 bases and 7 bases, in that order; junction bases with no gene match: 7. This CDR3 has 14 amino acids. This chain's CDR3 is CASSSGQGRNEQFF. The CDR3 DNA follows: TGTGCCAGCAGCAGCGGACAGGGTCGGAATGAGCAGTTCTTC.

The chain has TRBV28 and TRBJ2-5; 8 bases agree with TRBD2. Looked up from germline, CDR1 is MDHEN and CDR2 is SYDVKM. CDR3 length: 17 residues. J gave up 4 bases and V 7 bases, and 17 bases lay outside the gene matches. The CDR3 reads CASTPMPQRELLETQYF. The CDR3 DNA reads as TGTGCCAGCACCCCGATGCCCCAGCGGGAGTTATTAGAGACCCAGTACTTC.

The genes are TRBV19 and TRBJ2-6; D is undetermined. CDR3 length equals 15 residues. Germline V CDR1 and CDR2: LNHDA, SQIVND (reference sequence). V was shortened by 4 bases and J by 0 bases, with 7 bases between the two germline ends. CDR3 amino acids: CASSRQVSGANVLTF. CDR3 nucleotides: TGTGCCAGTAGTAGACAAGTCTCTGGGGCCAACGTCCTGACTTTC.

V usage is TRBV5-4 and J usage is TRBJ2-3; 7 nucleotides match TRBD2. This CDR3 has 15 residues. With 4 bases clipped from V and 2 bases from J, the junction kept 7 bases outside the gene matches. In germline, CDR1 is SGHNT, CDR2 YYREEE (reference sequence). The CDR3 loop reads CASSAGKRDTDTQYF. The CDR3 coding sequence is TGTGCCAGCAGCGCGGGAAAGCGGGACACAGATACGCAGTATTTT.

The chain carries TRBV7-7 and TRBJ2-7; possibly TRBD2 for D (6 bases). V lost 4 bases and J lost 5, with 12 bases in between. The germline V gene encodes CDR1 SSHAT and CDR2 FNYEAQ (reference sequence). This CDR3 is built from 13 residues. The CDR3 DNA reads as TGTGCCAGCAGCTCGTACGGGGGAAACGAGCAGTACTTC. Translation gives CASSSYGGNEQYF.

The chain combines TRBV7-6 with TRBJ2-3; 9 positions agree with TRBD2. The germline V gene has CDR1 SGHVS and CDR2 FNYEAQ. Trimming removed 4 bases from V and 5 bases from J; junction bases left unmatched: 7. This CDR3 region has 15 residues. CDR3 DNA: TGTGCCAGCAGCTACTCTAGCGGGACGGGAGATACGCAGTATTTT. Its translation is CASSYSSGTGDTQYF.

In this sample, this clone turned up once. Here the CDR3 reads CASSRAGVYNEQFF. DNA for the CDR3: TGTGCCAGCAGCCGAGCGGGAGTCTACAATGAGCAGTTCTTC. The V gene is TRBV7-6, the J gene TRBJ2-1; 8 nucleotides match TRBD2. The CDR3 totals 14 residues. The V and J ends lost 5 bases and 3 bases, in that order; junction bases with no gene match: 3. CDR1 and CDR2 (germline): SGHVS, FNYEAQ.

The chain carries TRBV11-2 and TRBJ2-3; D may be TRBD1 (5 bases). Trimming removed 5 bases at V and 2 bases at J, with 11 bases between. The CDR3 spans 14 residues. Germline V lookup: CDR1 SGHAT, CDR2 FQNNGV. CDR3: CASSKQGHTDTQYF. CDR3 nucleotide sequence: TGTGCCAGCAGCAAACAAGGACACACAGATACGCAGTATTTT.

This clone is a singleton in its sample. This chain joins TRBV2 and TRBJ2-2, with 8 nucleotides matching TRBD1. CDR1 and CDR2 (germline): SNHLY, FYNNEI. The ends lost 5 bases at V and 7 bases at J; junction bases unmatched: 9. The CDR3 runs to 15 residues. This chain's CDR3 is CASSPRTGFGGELFF. The CDR3 coding sequence is TGTGCCAGCAGTCCCCGGACAGGGTTTGGCGGGGAGCTGTTTTTT.

The genes are TRBV7-9 and TRBJ1-3; no definite D call. The CDR3 is 14 residues long. Germline V gene data show CDR1 as SEHNR and CDR2 as FQNEAQ (reference sequence). Trimming took off 5 bases at V and 8 bases at J, with 16 bases between the two ends. The DNA for the CDR3 is TGTGCCAGCAGCCCCCGGGAGTCTTTGGACACCATATATTTT. Translated: CASSPRESLDTIYF.

This clone was seen a few times. This chain connects TRBV18 to TRBJ2-5, with D uncertain. The J call is in doubt because the DNA end fits TRBJ2-7 better. Germline V gene data show CDR1 as KGHSH and CDR2 as LQKENI. The CDR3 covers 11 residues. CDR3 amino acids: CASSPTYEQYF. The CDR3 bases are TGTGCCAGCTCACCCACCTACGAGCAGTACTTC.

The chain is built from TRBV9 and TRBJ2-3; D unresolved. Deletions cut 4 bases from V and 1 base from J, with 13 bases between. Germline CDR1 reads SGDLS; CDR2 reads YYNGEE. The CDR3 totals 15 residues. CDR3 coding DNA: TGTGCCAGCAGCCAAAGGGCGGCCCGCACAGATACGCAGTATTTT. It yields the protein CASSQRAARTDTQYF.

This sequence joins TRBV4-1 and TRBJ2-5, with a tentative D call TRBD1 (6 bases). Per germline, CDR1 MGHRA and CDR2 YSYEKL. The CDR3 covers 16 residues. The V and J ends lost 1 base and 4 bases respectively, with 16 bases between them. CDR3 DNA sequence: TGCGCCAGCAGCCAAGGGACAACAGGGTCCCCAGAGACCCAGTACTTC. Translating gives CASSQGTTGSPETQYF.

CDR3 coding DNA: TGTGCCAGTAGTATATCTTTGACAGTGAGTCAGCCCCAGCATTTT. Its protein is CASSISLTVSQPQHF. The rearrangement joins TRBV19 to TRBJ1-5, with D perhaps matching TRBD1 (5 bases). CDR1 and CDR2 from the germline V gene are LNHDA and SQIVND (reference sequence). V was trimmed by 2 bases and J by 6 bases, leaving 14 bases between them. The CDR3 extends over 15 amino acids.

The CDR3, as DNA: TGTGCCAGCAGCGCAGGACTAGCGGCCTACAATGAGCAGTTCTTC. It specifies CASSAGLAAYNEQFF. The chain links TRBV9 to TRBJ2-1; 10 nucleotides align to TRBD2. CDR1 and CDR2 from the germline V gene are SGDLS and YYNGEE. Trimming took 3 bases from V and 2 from J; bases not matched to a gene: 2. The CDR3 has 15 residues.

This clone has just one count. The chain has TRBV7-3 and TRBJ1-2; D is unresolved. The CDR3 extends over 13 amino acids. Trimming removed 6 bases at V and 7 bases at J, with 15 bases between. Germline values: CDR1 SGHTA, CDR2 FQGTGA. The CDR3 DNA reads TGTGCCAGCAGTCCATCCCCGGGTGGTGGCTACACCTTC. Protein: CASSPSPGGGYTF. The full variable domain, rest sourced from reference TRBV7-3 and TRBJ1-2, is GAGVSQTPSNKVTEKGKYVELRCDPISGHTALYWYRQSLGQGPEFLIYFQGTGAADDSGLPNDRFFAVRPEGSVSTLKIQRTERGDSAVYLCASSPSPGGGYTFGSGTRLTVV.

This clone turned up a few times. The CDR3 DNA is TGTGCCAGCAGCTTACTAGCGGCCGATGGAGAGCAGTTCTTC. This sequence encodes CASSLLAADGEQFF. This chain connects TRBV7-3 to TRBJ2-1; 7 positions match TRBD2. CDR1 and CDR2 from the germline V gene are SGHTA and FQGTGA. The junction had 8 bases not matched to a gene; V was cut back by 2 bases and J by 10 bases. CDR3 length: 14 amino acids.

The genes are TRBV27 and TRBJ1-5; D is unresolved. The germline CDR1 and CDR2 sequences are MNHEY and SMNVEV (reference sequence). V lost 3 bases and J 5 bases, leaving 8 bases between the germline ends. The CDR3 runs 13 residues. CDR3 region: CASSFGRDQPQHF. The CDR3 region has the DNA TGTGCCAGCAGTTTTGGGCGGGATCAGCCCCAGCATTTT.

This clone has at least ten counts. The J gene is TRBJ1-1, the V gene TRBV7-3; 9 positions agree with TRBD1. Germline V gene data show CDR1 as SGHTA and CDR2 as FQGTGA. CDR3 length: 15 amino acids. J was trimmed by 7 bases and V by 0 bases; bases with no gene match: 6. This CDR3 reads CASSLTGQGLDEAFF. CDR3 DNA: TGTGCCAGCAGCTTAACGGGACAGGGATTAGATGAAGCTTTCTTT.

Concerning this clone: Other nucleotide sequences from this sample produce the same CDR3. This rearrangement joins TRBV20-1 to TRBJ2-5; unclear D gene. V was shortened by 6 bases and J by 2 bases, with 7 bases between the two germline ends. This CDR3 has 11 amino acids. Germline V gene sequence: CDR1 DFQATT, CDR2 SNEGSKA (reference sequence). CDR3 region: CSARLQETQYF. CDR3 DNA: TGCAGTGCCAGGTTACAAGAGACCCAGTACTTC.

The chain carries TRBV4-1 and TRBJ2-1, with 10 bases matching TRBD2. The J segment lost 5 bases and the V segment lost 3 bases, leaving 7 bases of the junction unmatched. Germline loops: CDR1 MGHRA, CDR2 YSYEKL. This CDR3 spans 16 amino acids. CDR3 region: CASSHISGRFDNEQFF. CDR3 DNA: TGCGCCAGCAGCCACATTAGCGGGAGGTTCGACAATGAGCAGTTCTTC.

The chain recombines TRBV15 with TRBJ1-5, with 8 nucleotides matching TRBD1. CDR3 length: 15 amino acids. The V and J ends lost 5 bases and 7 bases, in that order; junction bases with no gene match: 10. Germline CDR1 LNHNV, CDR2 YYDKDF (reference sequence). This CDR3 is CATSRNGQGGQPQHF. CDR3 nucleotides: TGTGCCACCAGCCGAAATGGACAGGGAGGACAGCCCCAGCATTTT.

This sequence joins TRBV28 and TRBJ2-7; TRBD1 agrees at 10 bases. Germline trimming cut 6 bases from V and 5 bases from J; bases unmatched to any gene: 16. The CDR3 extends over 17 amino acids. Germline lookup yields CDR1 MDHEN and CDR2 SYDVKM. CDR3 in DNA: TGTGCCAGCAGACACCCCGGGACAGGGGCCTCTGTCGACGAGCAGTACTTC. Residues: CASRHPGTGASVDEQYF.

This sequence joins TRBV11-2 and TRBJ1-2; D is unclear. CDR1 and CDR2 from the germline V gene are SGHAT and FQNNGV. This CDR3 comprises 13 residues. Deletions cut 5 bases from V and 2 bases from J, with 9 bases between. CDR3 residues: CASSTTANYGYTF. In nucleotides, the CDR3 is TGTGCCAGCAGCACCACCGCAAACTATGGCTACACCTTC.

This clone was counted a few times. The J gene is TRBJ2-3, the V gene TRBV7-2; tentative D call: TRBD2 (6 bases). Germline V gene data show CDR1 as SGHTA and CDR2 as FQGNSA. V shed 1 base and J shed 5 bases, with 10 bases lying between them. CDR3 length: 14 residues. CDR3 nucleotides: TGTGCCAGCAGCTTAGGGGGAGGACGAGATACGCAGTATTTT. Its protein product is CASSLGGGRDTQYF.

This clone was detected only once. The rearrangement links TRBV4-3 to TRBJ2-3, with TRBD2 identical over 8 bases. Germline values: CDR1 LGHNA, CDR2 YSLEER. CDR3 size: 16 residues. V gave up 0 bases and J gave up 5 bases; unmatched junction bases: 7. CDR3 in amino acids: CASSQDLAGGKDTQYF. The CDR3 coding sequence is TGCGCCAGCAGCCAAGATTTGGCGGGAGGAAAAGATACGCAGTATTTT.